These 13 T cell receptor beta chains came from one sample sequenced in a study of monozygotic twins with inflammatory bowel disease. TCRdb reanalyzed the 5' RACE reads and collapses them to one entry per CDR3 protein, without DNA. The table for this sample gives over 130,000 distinct CDR3 sequences. Sequencing was performed on blood. All receptors come from a human donor with ulcerative colitis or Crohn's disease, or a healthy co-twin of an affected twin (not recorded which).

The chain links TRBV14 to TRBJ1-6; the D call from TCRdb, TRBD1, cannot be confirmed without DNA. The CDR3 sequence is 16 residues long. The germline V gene encodes CDR1 SGHDN and CDR2 FVKESK. The CDR3: CASSYNAGTQNSPLHF.

The rearrangement uses TRBV5-6 and TRBJ2-7. The CDR3 runs to 13 residues. Per the germline V gene, CDR1 is SGHDT and CDR2 is YYEEEE. This CDR3 reads CASSLVASYEQYF.

V usage is TRBV2 and J usage is TRBJ1-2. Germline V gene data show CDR1 as SNHLY and CDR2 as FYNNEI. The CDR3 is 14 amino acids. CDR3 residues: CASSAYNNNYGYTF.

This chain links TRBV5-1 with TRBJ2-5; TCRdb proposes TRBD1, but this gene call is untestable without DNA. Germline V gene lookup returns CDR1 SGHRS and CDR2 YFSETQ. This CDR3 is built from 15 residues. The CDR3: CASSSGTGAQETQYF.

The genes are TRBV12-3 or TRBV12-4 and TRBJ2-3. The length of the CDR3 is 13 residues. CDR3 loop: CASRKEWGDTQYF.

V usage is TRBV7-9 and J usage is TRBJ1-1; TCRdb reports TRBD1, a call that lacks DNA to check it against. The length of the CDR3 is 13 residues. Germline values: CDR1 SEHNR, CDR2 FQNEAQ (reference sequence). The CDR3 loop reads CASSLTGISEAFF.

The J gene is TRBJ2-7, the V gene TRBV5-4; TCRdb picks TRBD1, but there is no DNA to check that call. In germline, CDR1 is SGHNT, CDR2 YYREEE (reference sequence). CDR3 length: 13 residues. CDR3 amino acids: CASSLGQEDEQYF. Complete variable domain (other parts from reference TRBV5-4 and TRBJ2-7): ETGVTQSPTHLIKTRGQQVTLRCSSQSGHNTVSWYQQALGQGPQFIFQYYREEENGRGNFPPRFSGLQFPNYSSELNVNALELDDSALYLCASSLGQEDEQYFGPGTRLTVT.

The chain has TRBV5-1 and TRBJ2-7; TCRdb's D call, TRBD1, is unchecked because there is no DNA. CDR1 and CDR2 from the germline V gene are SGHRS and YFSETQ. The CDR3 sequence is 15 residues long. The CDR3 sequence: CASSLQGIGTYEQYF.

The V gene is TRBV19, the J gene TRBJ2-5; TCRdb's D call of TRBD1 is untestable without DNA. This CDR3 has 16 residues. Germline V gene data show CDR1 as LNHDA and CDR2 as SQIVND (reference sequence). The CDR3 sequence: CASQTGGGVPQETQYF.

The chain couples TRBV20-1 to TRBJ2-3; the TCRdb D gene call, TRBD1, has no DNA to confirm it. The germline gives CDR1 DFQATT, CDR2 SNEGSKA (reference sequence). The CDR3 length is 14 residues. The CDR3 here is CSAAEDRVSDTQYF.

This chain joins TRBV18 and TRBJ1-6; the TRBD1 assignment by TCRdb is unverifiable without DNA. Per the germline V gene, CDR1 is KGHSH and CDR2 is LQKENI. The CDR3 consists of 15 residues. CDR3 residues: CASSPPGTGPSPLHF.

The gene calls are TRBV6-1 and TRBJ2-7; TCRdb outputs TRBD2, but without DNA this stays unchecked. From germline, CDR1 is MNHNS and CDR2 SASEGT. This CDR3 comprises 15 residues. The CDR3 here is CASSRTSGGAYEQYF.

This chain connects TRBV20-1 to TRBJ1-2; TCRdb designates TRBD1, a call that cannot be tested without DNA. CDR1 DFQATT and CDR2 SNEGSKA come from the germline V gene (reference sequence). The CDR3 is 14 residues long. The CDR3 spells CSAAYRGTGDGYTF.